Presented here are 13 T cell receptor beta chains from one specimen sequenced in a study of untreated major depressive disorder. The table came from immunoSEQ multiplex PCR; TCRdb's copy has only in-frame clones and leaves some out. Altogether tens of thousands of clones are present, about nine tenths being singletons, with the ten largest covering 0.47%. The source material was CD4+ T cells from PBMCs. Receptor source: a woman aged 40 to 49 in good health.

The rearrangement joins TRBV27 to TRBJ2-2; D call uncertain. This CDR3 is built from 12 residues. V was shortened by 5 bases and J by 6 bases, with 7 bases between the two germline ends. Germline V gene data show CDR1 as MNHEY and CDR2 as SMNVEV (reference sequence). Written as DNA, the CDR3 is TGTGCCAGCAGTCGTCTCCCCGGGGAGCTGTTTTTT. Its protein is CASSRLPGELFF.

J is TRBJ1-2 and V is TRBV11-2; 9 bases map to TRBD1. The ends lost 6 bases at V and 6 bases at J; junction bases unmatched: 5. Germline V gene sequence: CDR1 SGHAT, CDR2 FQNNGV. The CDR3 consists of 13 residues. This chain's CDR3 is CASSYRGPDGYTF. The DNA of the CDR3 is TGTGCCAGCAGTTACAGGGGGCCGGATGGCTACACCTTC.

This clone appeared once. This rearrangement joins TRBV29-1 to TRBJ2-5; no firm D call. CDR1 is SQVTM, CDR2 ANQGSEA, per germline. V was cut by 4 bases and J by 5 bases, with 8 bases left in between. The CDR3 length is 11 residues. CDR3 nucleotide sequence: TGCAGCGTTGCTCACGGGGAGACCCAGTACTTC. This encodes CSVAHGETQYF.

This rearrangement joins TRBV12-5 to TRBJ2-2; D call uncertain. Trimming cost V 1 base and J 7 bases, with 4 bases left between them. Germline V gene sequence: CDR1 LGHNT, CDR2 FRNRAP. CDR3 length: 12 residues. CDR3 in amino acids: CASGLDIGELFF. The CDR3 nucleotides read TGTGCTAGTGGTTTGGATATCGGGGAGCTGTTTTTT.

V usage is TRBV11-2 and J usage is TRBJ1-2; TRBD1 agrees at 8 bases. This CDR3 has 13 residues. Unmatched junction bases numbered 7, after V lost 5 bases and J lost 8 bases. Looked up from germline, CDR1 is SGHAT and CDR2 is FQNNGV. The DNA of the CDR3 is TGTGCCAGCAGCCAACAGGGGGATGGAGGCTACACCTTC. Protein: CASSQQGDGGYTF.

Here the CDR3 reads CAISDVGSFGANVLTF. The CDR3, as DNA: TGTGCCATCAGTGACGTGGGGTCCTTTGGGGCCAACGTCCTGACTTTC. The chain employs TRBV10-3 and TRBJ2-6, with no clear D. The germline CDR1 and CDR2 sequences are ENHRY and SYGVKD. V dropped 3 bases and J dropped 3 bases, with 12 bases sitting between them. The length of the CDR3 is 16 residues.

The CDR3 nucleotides read TGTGCCAGCAGCTTAGACGGGGCGGTGGGCGGCTACACCTTC. Protein product: CASSLDGAVGGYTF. The chain combines TRBV7-2 with TRBJ1-2, with D maybe TRBD1 (5 bases). Per the germline V gene, CDR1 is SGHTA and CDR2 is FQGNSA. There are 14 residues in the CDR3. V lost 1 base and J lost 8, with 14 bases in between.

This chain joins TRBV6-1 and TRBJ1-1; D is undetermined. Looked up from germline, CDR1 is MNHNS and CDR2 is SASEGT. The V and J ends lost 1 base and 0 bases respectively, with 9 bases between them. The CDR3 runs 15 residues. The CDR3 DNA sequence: TGTGCCAGCAGTGAAGAGCCGTTGGTGAACACTGAAGCTTTCTTT. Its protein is CASSEEPLVNTEAFF.

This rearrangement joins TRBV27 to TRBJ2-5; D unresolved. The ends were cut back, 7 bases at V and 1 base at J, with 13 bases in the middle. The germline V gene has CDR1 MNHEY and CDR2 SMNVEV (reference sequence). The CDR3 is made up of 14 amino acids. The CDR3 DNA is TGTGCCAGCAAAGGAAGTACCGCCCAAGAGACCCAGTACTTC. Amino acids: CASKGSTAQETQYF.

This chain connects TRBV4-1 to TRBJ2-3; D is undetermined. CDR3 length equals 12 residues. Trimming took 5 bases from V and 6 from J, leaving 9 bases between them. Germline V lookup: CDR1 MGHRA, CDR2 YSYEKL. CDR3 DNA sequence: TGCGCCAGCAGCATGCCCACCGATACGCAGTATTTT. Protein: CASSMPTDTQYF.

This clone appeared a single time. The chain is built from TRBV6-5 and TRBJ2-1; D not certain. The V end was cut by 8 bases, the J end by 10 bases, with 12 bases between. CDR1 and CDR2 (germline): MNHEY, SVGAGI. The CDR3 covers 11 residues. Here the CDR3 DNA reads TGTGCCAGCCGAAATAACCGAGAGCAGTTCTTC. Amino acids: CASRNNREQFF.

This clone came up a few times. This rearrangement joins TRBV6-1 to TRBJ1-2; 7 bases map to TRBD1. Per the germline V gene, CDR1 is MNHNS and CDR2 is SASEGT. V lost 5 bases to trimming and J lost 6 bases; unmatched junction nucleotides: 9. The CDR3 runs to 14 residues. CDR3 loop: CASSLTRTGHGYTF. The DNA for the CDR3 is TGTGCCAGCAGTCTAACCAGGACAGGTCATGGCTACACCTTC.

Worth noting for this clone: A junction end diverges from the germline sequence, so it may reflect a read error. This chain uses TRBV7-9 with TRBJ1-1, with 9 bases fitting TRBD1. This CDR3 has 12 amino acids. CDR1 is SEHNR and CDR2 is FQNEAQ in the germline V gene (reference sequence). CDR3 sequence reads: CASGLGDRDSEW. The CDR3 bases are TGTGCCAGCGGCCTTGGGGACAGGGATTCAGAGTGG.